The 28 T cell receptor beta chains below come from one sample, sequenced in a study of blood T cell repertoires in COVID-19. Here immunoSEQ multiplex PCR was the method, and the copy in TCRdb shows in-frame clones only, minus some. This sample has 350,000 to 400,000 clones; roughly nine tenths occur once, and the top ten carry approximately 3%. Sequencing was carried out using peripheral blood. These receptors came from a woman aged 25 to 39 with COVID-19, enrolled during active disease.

This chain uses TRBV6-5 with TRBJ1-1; D not resolved. This CDR3 spans 12 amino acids. CDR1 and CDR2 (germline): MNHEY, SVGAGI. V dropped 2 bases and J dropped 4 bases, with 5 bases sitting between them. The CDR3 DNA follows: TGTGCCAGCAGTTACGGCGGCACTGAAGCTTTCTTT. Translated, it gives CASSYGGTEAFF.

V is TRBV5-6 and J is TRBJ1-2; the match to TRBD1 covers 8 bases. Germline V gives CDR1 SGHDT, CDR2 YYEEEE. This CDR3 comprises 16 residues. The V segment lost 1 base and the J segment 5 bases; nucleotides outside the gene matches: 10. CDR3 amino acids: CASSLQGQGVGYGYTF. In DNA form, the CDR3 reads TGTGCCAGCAGCTTGCAAGGACAGGGCGTGGGTTATGGCTACACCTTC.

The chain employs TRBV6-5 and TRBJ1-5; maybe TRBD1 (6 bases). CDR1 MNHEY and CDR2 SVGAGI come from the germline V gene. With 0 bases removed from V and 3 bases from J, the gap between germline ends came to 9 bases. The CDR3 has 15 amino acids. The DNA for the CDR3 is TGTGCCAGCAGTTACTCCTGGGACAACAATCAGCCCCAGCATTTT. It is translated as CASSYSWDNNQPQHF.

The CDR3 bases are TGTGCCAGCAGCTTAGATACCCCGAACAGGTATGAGCAGTTCTTC. Translation: CASSLDTPNRYEQFF. The chain joins TRBV7-2 to TRBJ2-1; possibly TRBD1 for D (5 bases). CDR1 SGHTA and CDR2 FQGNSA come from the germline V gene. This CDR3 is 15 amino acids long. The V end lost 1 base, the J end lost 8 bases, and 15 bases lay between the germline ends.

The CDR3 is CASSLNPDEKLFF. CDR3 nucleotide sequence: TGCGCCAGCAGCCTTAACCCAGATGAAAAACTGTTTTTT. The rearrangement links TRBV5-1 to TRBJ1-4; D is unresolved. This CDR3 spans 13 amino acids. Trimming stripped 4 bases from V and 6 bases from J, with 10 bases between. Germline loops: CDR1 SGHRS, CDR2 YFSETQ.

The chain has TRBV4-2 and TRBJ2-7, with 13 nucleotides matching TRBD2. This CDR3 is 16 amino acids long. Germline V CDR1 and CDR2: LGHNA, YNFKEQ. V was clipped by 0 bases and J by 9 bases; unmatched bases: 8. The CDR3, as DNA: TGTGCCAGCAGCCAAGATTGGGTGACTAGCGGGAGGAGGCAGTACTTC. This sequence encodes CASSQDWVTSGRRQYF.

The DNA of the CDR3 is TGTGCCAGCTCACGCTGGGAGCCGAACACTGAAGCTTTCTTT. Translation gives CASSRWEPNTEAFF. The chain recombines TRBV18 with TRBJ1-1; D gene unclear. This CDR3 region has 14 residues. The germline V and J ends were trimmed by 4 bases and 1 base, with 10 bases remaining between them. Germline lookup yields CDR1 KGHSH and CDR2 LQKENI.

The V and J genes are TRBV5-6 and TRBJ2-2; D unclear. CDR3 length equals 15 residues. V was pared by 0 bases and J by 1 base, with 7 bases between. Germline CDR1 reads SGHDT; CDR2 reads YYEEEE. CDR3 sequence: CASSLDWRNTGELFF. The CDR3 region has the DNA TGTGCCAGCAGCTTGGACTGGAGGAACACCGGGGAGCTGTTTTTT.

This clone has just a few counts. The rearrangement links TRBV7-9 to TRBJ2-5; D remains ambiguous. CDR1 and CDR2 from the germline V gene are SEHNR and FQNEAQ (reference sequence). V dropped 6 bases and J dropped 1 base, with 9 bases sitting between them. CDR3 size: 13 residues. CDR3 nucleotides: TGTGCCAGCAGACCTCAGGTCCAAGAGACCCAGTACTTC. It specifies CASRPQVQETQYF.

The rearrangement links TRBV19 to TRBJ2-1, with D possibly TRBD1 on 7 matching bases. Germline V CDR1 and CDR2: LNHDA, SQIVND (reference sequence). The CDR3 is 15 residues long. Trimming shortened V by 6 bases and J by 2 bases, and 14 bases separated the two germline ends. CDR3 amino acids: CASSPGGTAYNEQFF. In DNA form, the CDR3 reads TGTGCCAGTAGCCCAGGCGGGACAGCCTACAATGAGCAGTTCTTC.

V is TRBV5-6 and J is TRBJ1-6; TRBD1 agrees at 9 bases. This CDR3 comprises 14 residues. The J segment lost 9 bases and the V segment lost 3 bases, leaving 4 bases of the junction unmatched. In germline, CDR1 is SGHDT, CDR2 YYEEEE. The CDR3 DNA reads as TGTGCCAGCAGCTCCGGGACAGGGACTTCACCCCTCCACTTT. It is translated as CASSSGTGTSPLHF.

This chain's CDR3 is CATRENSGRGYF. Here the CDR3 DNA reads TGTGCCACCAGAGAGAATAGCGGGCGCGGGTATTTT. The V and J genes are TRBV19 and TRBJ2-3; 7 nucleotides align to TRBD2. V lost 10 bases to trimming and J lost 14 bases; unmatched junction nucleotides: 15. The germline V gene has CDR1 LNHDA and CDR2 SQIVND (reference sequence). The CDR3 is 12 residues long.

The chain carries TRBV10-3 and TRBJ2-7, with D uncertain. The CDR3 has 12 residues. With 4 bases removed from V and 0 bases from J, the gap between germline ends came to 4 bases. Germline-derived CDR1 and CDR2 are ENHRY and SYGVKD. The CDR3 DNA reads TGTGCCATCAGTGGGAGCTCCTACGAGCAGTACTTC. Translating gives CAISGSSYEQYF.

The chain links TRBV7-2 to TRBJ2-3; no definite D call. Between the trimmed V and J ends, which lost 6 bases and 4 bases, there was a span of 11 bases. The CDR3 sequence is 13 residues long. The germline CDR1 and CDR2 sequences are SGHTA and FQGNSA. The CDR3, as DNA: TGTGCCAGCAGAATACTCATGGCAGATACGCAGTATTTT. Translated: CASRILMADTQYF.

The chain uses TRBV6-2 or TRBV6-3 and TRBJ2-5; 8 bases are shared with TRBD2. The CDR3 totals 18 residues. V shed 5 bases, J shed 9 bases, and the junction held 23 bases outside the gene matches. Germline V lookup: CDR1 MNHEY, CDR2 SVGEGT. This CDR3 reads CASSPHRRTSRGPGSQYF. The CDR3 region has the DNA TGTGCCAGCAGTCCGCATCGACGGACTAGCAGGGGCCCCGGGTCCCAGTACTTC.

The gene calls are TRBV6-6 and TRBJ1-2; 12 bases are shared with TRBD1. The CDR3 runs 16 residues. V was clipped by 0 bases and J by 8 bases; unmatched bases: 7. Germline CDR1 is MNHNY and CDR2 is SVGAGI (reference sequence). CDR3 sequence: CASSYSGQGAPSGYTF. Here the CDR3 DNA reads TGTGCCAGCAGTTACTCGGGACAGGGGGCTCCTAGCGGCTACACCTTC.

This clone is a singleton in its sample. The chain is built from TRBV27 and TRBJ1-1, with 8 bases lining up with TRBD1. Germline lookup yields CDR1 MNHEY and CDR2 SMNVEV (reference sequence). Trimming removed 4 bases from V and 2 bases from J; junction bases left unmatched: 3. The CDR3 is 14 amino acids. The CDR3 sequence: CASSSTGGNTEAFF. DNA for the CDR3: TGTGCCAGCAGTTCCACAGGGGGAAACACTGAAGCTTTCTTT.

This clone has only a few counts. The rearrangement links TRBV28 to TRBJ1-2, with 7 bases aligning to TRBD1. This CDR3 is 14 amino acids long. Germline trimming cut 6 bases from V and 1 base from J; bases unmatched to any gene: 5. The germline CDR1 and CDR2 sequences are MDHEN and SYDVKM. The CDR3 loop is CASRSYRGNYGYTF. The DNA of the CDR3 is TGTGCCAGCAGGTCCTACAGGGGTAACTATGGCTACACCTTC.

The V call is TRBV30, the J call TRBJ2-2; 8 nucleotides align to TRBD1. This CDR3 region has 13 residues. Germline V CDR1 and CDR2: GTSNPN, SVGIG (reference sequence). The ends lost 6 bases at V and 4 bases at J; junction bases unmatched: 4. CDR3 sequence (DNA): TGTGCCTGCAGGGGGCAGAGCACCGGGGAGCTGTTTTTT. This codes for CACRGQSTGELFF.

The chain has TRBV10-3 and TRBJ2-3; 7 positions agree with TRBD1. V shed 3 bases and J 0 bases; nucleotides not matched to a gene: 6. The V gene's germline CDR1 is ENHRY and CDR2 SYGVKD. This CDR3 comprises 16 residues. CDR3 in amino acids: CAISDTGAFSTDTQYF. The CDR3 nucleotides read TGTGCCATCAGTGACACAGGGGCTTTCAGCACAGATACGCAGTATTTT.

This clone was picked up one time. The rearrangement uses TRBV6-5 and TRBJ1-3; D remains unclear. Germline values: CDR1 MNHEY, CDR2 SVGAGI. Trimming stripped 1 base from V and 7 bases from J, with 14 bases between. The CDR3 loop spans 15 amino acids. The CDR3 is CASSYYHGYGNTIYF. The CDR3 nucleotides are TGTGCCAGCAGTTACTACCACGGTTACGGGAACACCATATATTTT.

In the case of this clone: A read error may account for a junction end that differs from germline. This sequence joins TRBV19 and TRBJ2-1; D possibly corresponds to TRBD2 (6 bases). Per the germline V gene, CDR1 is LNHDA and CDR2 is SQIVND (reference sequence). This CDR3 has 13 amino acids. CDR3 in DNA: TGTGCCTGTAGGGGAGGTACGAGCAATGAGCAGTTCTTC. This encodes CACRGGTSNEQFF.

The chain is built from TRBV10-3 and TRBJ1-1, with D perhaps matching TRBD1 (6 bases). Trimming shortened V by 11 bases and J by 1 base, and 8 bases separated the two germline ends. Germline V gene data show CDR1 as ENHRY and CDR2 as SYGVKD. This CDR3 has 11 amino acids. DNA for the CDR3: TGTGCCGTACAGGGGAACACTGAAGCTTTCTTT. As protein: CAVQGNTEAFF.

The chain employs TRBV7-9 and TRBJ1-1; D gene unclear. Germline V gene sequence: CDR1 SEHNR, CDR2 FQNEAQ (reference sequence). This CDR3 has 19 residues. V was clipped by 5 bases and J by 0 bases, with 25 bases between them. This CDR3 reads CASSLREGAPGEMNTEAFF. DNA of the CDR3: TGTGCCAGCAGCCTCCGGGAGGGAGCTCCCGGGGAAATGAACACTGAAGCTTTCTTT.

The chain couples TRBV9 to TRBJ1-2; a weak D match, TRBD1 (5 bases). CDR1 and CDR2 (germline): SGDLS, YYNGEE. V was trimmed by 4 bases and J by 4 bases, leaving 17 bases between them. The CDR3 is 15 residues long. The CDR3 DNA sequence: TGTGCCAGCAGCCCCTCCCAGGGTCAAGGCTATGGCTACACCTTC. This sequence encodes CASSPSQGQGYGYTF.

The V gene is TRBV19, the J gene TRBJ1-6; D is undetermined. V was cut by 0 bases and J by 10 bases, with 4 bases left in between. The germline V gene has CDR1 LNHDA and CDR2 SQIVND (reference sequence). The CDR3 runs 12 residues. The chain's CDR3 is CASSIEGSPLHF. The CDR3 DNA follows: TGTGCCAGTAGTATAGAGGGCTCACCCCTCCACTTT.

The rearrangement links TRBV19 to TRBJ2-5; 9 positions agree with TRBD1. Germline trimming cut 4 bases from V and 2 bases from J; bases unmatched to any gene: 5. This CDR3 is 15 amino acids long. Germline lookup yields CDR1 LNHDA and CDR2 SQIVND (reference sequence). CDR3 nucleotides: TGTGCCAGTAGTACACACAGGGGGCAACAAGAGACCCAGTACTTC. Its translation: CASSTHRGQQETQYF. Full variable domain (rest looked up from reference TRBV19 and TRBJ2-5): DGGITQSPKYLFRKEGQNVTLSCEQNLNHDAMYWYRQDPGQGLRLIYYSQIVNDFQKGDIAEGYSVSREKKESFPLTVTSAQKNPTAFYLCASSTHRGQQETQYFGPGTRLLVL.

This rearrangement joins TRBV19 to TRBJ1-1, with D possibly TRBD1 on 6 matching bases. The CDR3 spans 12 residues. Germline CDR1 LNHDA, CDR2 SQIVND (reference sequence). V was shortened by 6 bases and J by 11 bases, with 16 bases between the two germline ends. The CDR3 DNA follows: TGTGCCAGTAGACCACAGGGACAAAGGGCTTTCTTT. It translates to CASRPQGQRAFF. The full variable domain, in which reference TRBV19 and TRBJ1-1 provide the parts outside the CDR3, is DGGITQSPKYLFRKEGQNVTLSCEQNLNHDAMYWYRQDPGQGLRLIYYSQIVNDFQKGDIAEGYSVSREKKESFPLTVTSAQKNPTAFYLCASRPQGQRAFFGQGTRLTVV.